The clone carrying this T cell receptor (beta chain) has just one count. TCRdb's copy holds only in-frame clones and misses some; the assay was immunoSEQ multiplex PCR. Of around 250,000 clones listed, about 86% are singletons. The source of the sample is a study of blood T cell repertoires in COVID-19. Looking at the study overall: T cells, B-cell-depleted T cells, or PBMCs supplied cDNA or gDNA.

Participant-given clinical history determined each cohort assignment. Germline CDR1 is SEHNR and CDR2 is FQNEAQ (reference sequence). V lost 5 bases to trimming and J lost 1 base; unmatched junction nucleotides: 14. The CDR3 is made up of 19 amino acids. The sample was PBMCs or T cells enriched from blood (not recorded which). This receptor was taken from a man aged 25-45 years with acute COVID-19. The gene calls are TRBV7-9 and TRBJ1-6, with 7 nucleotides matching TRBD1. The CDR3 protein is CASSVGQETFSSYNSPLHF. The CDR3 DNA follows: TGTGCCAGCAGCGTCGGACAGGAGACTTTTTCGTCCTATAATTCACCCCTCCACTTT.